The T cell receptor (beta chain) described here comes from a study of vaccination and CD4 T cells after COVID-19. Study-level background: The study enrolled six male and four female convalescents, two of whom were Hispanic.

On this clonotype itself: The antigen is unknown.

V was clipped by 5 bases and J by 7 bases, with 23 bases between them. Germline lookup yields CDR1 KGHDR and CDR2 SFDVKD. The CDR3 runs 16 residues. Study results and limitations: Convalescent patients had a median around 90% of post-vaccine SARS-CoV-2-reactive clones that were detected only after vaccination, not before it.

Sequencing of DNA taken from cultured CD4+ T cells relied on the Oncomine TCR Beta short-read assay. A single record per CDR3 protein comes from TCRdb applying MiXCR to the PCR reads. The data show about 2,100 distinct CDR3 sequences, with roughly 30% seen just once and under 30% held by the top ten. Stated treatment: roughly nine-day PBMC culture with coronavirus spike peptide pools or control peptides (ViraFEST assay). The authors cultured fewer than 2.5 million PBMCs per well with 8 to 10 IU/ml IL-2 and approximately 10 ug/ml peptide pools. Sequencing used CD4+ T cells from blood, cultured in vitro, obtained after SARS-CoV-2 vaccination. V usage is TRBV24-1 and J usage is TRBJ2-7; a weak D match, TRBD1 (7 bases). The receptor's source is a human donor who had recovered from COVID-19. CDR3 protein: CATSGREDRAKGEQYF. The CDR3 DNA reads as TGTGCCACCAGTGGGAGGGAAGACAGGGCGAAGGGTGAGCAGTACTTC.